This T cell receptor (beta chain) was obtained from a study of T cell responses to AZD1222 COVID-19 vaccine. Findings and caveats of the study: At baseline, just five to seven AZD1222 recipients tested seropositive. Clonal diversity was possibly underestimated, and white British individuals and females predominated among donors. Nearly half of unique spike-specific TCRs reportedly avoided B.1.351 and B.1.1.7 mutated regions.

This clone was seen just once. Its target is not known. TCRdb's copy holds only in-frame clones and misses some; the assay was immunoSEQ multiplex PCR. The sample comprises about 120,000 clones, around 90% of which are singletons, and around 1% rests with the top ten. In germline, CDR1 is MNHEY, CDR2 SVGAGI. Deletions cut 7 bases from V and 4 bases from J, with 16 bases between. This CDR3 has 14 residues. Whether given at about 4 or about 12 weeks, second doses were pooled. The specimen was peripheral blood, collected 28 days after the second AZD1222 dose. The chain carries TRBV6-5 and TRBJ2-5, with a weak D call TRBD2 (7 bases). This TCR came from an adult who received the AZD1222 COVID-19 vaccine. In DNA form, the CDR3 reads TGTGCCAGCACCCCCCGTGGGGGGGCAGAGACCCAGTACTTC. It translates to CASTPRGGAETQYF.